This is a list of T cell receptor beta chains from one sample in a study of vaccination effects on CD4 cells after COVID-19. Assay used: immunoSEQ multiplex PCR; TCRdb lists only in-frame clones, some missing. Of about 46,000 clones listed, about 74% are singletons. No antigen is known for these receptors. The specimen comprised CD4+ T cells from PBMCs cultured with HCoV-OC43 spike peptides, sampled after COVID-19 vaccination. The origin of the receptors is a human donor who received a COVID-19 vaccine. CDR3s include the opening cysteine and the closing phenylalanine or tryptophan. Each record gives: D gene, J gene, V gene, CDR3 DNA, CDR3 protein. The D gene is left open where the match is weak.

-	TRBJ1-2	TRBV4-1	TGCGCCAGCAGCCAAGTCGGGCGAGACTTAGACAGAGCTGGCTACACCTTC	CASSQVGRDLDRAGYTF
-	TRBJ1-1	TRBV6-1	TGTGCCAGCAGTGAAGCAAGGACACGTTCTTTCTTT	CASSEARTRSFF
-	TRBJ2-1	TRBV5-1	TGCGCCAGCAGCTTGGAAGGGGCCAGGGGCAATGAGCAGTTCTTC	CASSLEGARGNEQFF
-	TRBJ1-6	TRBV19	TGTGCCAGTAAGCCGGGAGGGAATTCACCCCTCCACTTT	CASKPGGNSPLHF
-	TRBJ2-3	TRBV18	TGTGCCAGCTCACGAAACCAGGGAAGCACAGATACGCAGTATTTT	CASSRNQGSTDTQYF
TRBD1	TRBJ2-1	TRBV10-3	TGTGCCATCGGAAACACGGGACAGGTCGGACCGGAGCAGTTCTTC	CAIGNTGQVGPEQFF
TRBD1	TRBJ2-2	TRBV5-8	TGTGCCAGCAGCTTCGGCCGTGGCGGGACAGGGTTCTCCGGGGAGCTGTTTTTT	CASSFGRGGTGFSGELFF
TRBD2	TRBJ2-2	TRBV4-1	TGCGCCAGCAGCCCCCGGACTAGCGGGGGGCAGAACACCGGGGAGCTGTTTTTT	CASSPRTSGGQNTGELFF
TRBD1	TRBJ1-2	TRBV19	TGTGCCAGTAGTACAGGGGCAGGGGGCGAAGCTAACTATGGCTACACCTTC	CASSTGAGGEANYGYTF
-	TRBJ2-2	TRBV23-1	TGCGCCAGCAGTCAATCGAAGGTCAGGCGGGACGCCGGGGAGCTGTTTTTT	CASSQSKVRRDAGELFF
TRBD1	TRBJ1-3	TRBV7-9	TGTGCCAGCAAGGGACAGGGCCCCGTCTCTGGAAACACCATATATTTT	CASKGQGPVSGNTIYF